The rows below give T cell receptor beta chains drawn from one sample of a study of blood T cell repertoires in COVID-19. Method: immunoSEQ multiplex PCR; TCRdb's copy keeps in-frame clones and lacks some. The sample comprises about 320,000 clones, about 82% of which are singletons, and 1.5% to 2% rests with the top ten. The sample was peripheral blood. Source of these receptors: a woman between 45 and 65 years old with acute or convalescent COVID-19. Both conserved end residues are part of each CDR3. The D gene is left open where the match is weak. For some rows the clone size is stated as once, few or many, or as a class when expanded; others skip it.

V gene: TRBV29-1; clone size: -; D gene: TRBD1; J gene: TRBJ2-7; CDR3 protein: CSATTGVRSEQYF; CDR3 DNA: TGCAGCGCCACGACAGGGGTCCGATCCGAGCAGTACTTC
V gene: TRBV28; clone size: -; D gene: TRBD2; J gene: TRBJ2-2; CDR3 protein: CASSLGLAGGIGTGELFF; CDR3 DNA: TGTGCCAGCAGTTTAGGCTTAGCGGGAGGGATAGGCACCGGGGAGCTGTTTTTT
V gene: TRBV19; clone size: once; D gene: TRBD2; J gene: TRBJ2-1; CDR3 protein: CASRGSGLARNEQFF; CDR3 DNA: TGTGCCAGTAGGGGCTCGGGACTAGCGCGGAATGAGCAGTTCTTC
V gene: TRBV5-1; clone size: -; D gene: TRBD1; J gene: TRBJ2-3; CDR3 protein: CASSLAGTADTQYF; CDR3 DNA: TGCGCCAGCAGCTTGGCCGGGACAGCAGATACGCAGTATTTT
V gene: TRBV5-6; clone size: -; D gene: TRBD2; J gene: TRBJ2-7; CDR3 protein: CASSWGLTSYEQYF; CDR3 DNA: TGTGCCAGCAGCTGGGGACTAACCTCCTACGAGCAGTACTTC
V gene: TRBV19; clone size: -; D gene: -; J gene: TRBJ2-7; CDR3 protein: CASRGLRGTF; CDR3 DNA: TGTGCCAGTAGGGGACTGAGAGGGACCTTC
V gene: TRBV9; clone size: few; D gene: TRBD1; J gene: TRBJ1-2; CDR3 protein: CASSSSTGGIDGYTF; CDR3 DNA: TGTGCCAGCAGCTCCTCGACAGGGGGAATCGATGGCTACACCTTC
V gene: TRBV7-9; clone size: few; D gene: -; J gene: TRBJ1-5; CDR3 protein: CASSWDTDQPQHF; CDR3 DNA: TGTGCCAGCAGCTGGGACACTGATCAGCCCCAGCATTTT
V gene: TRBV7-2; clone size: -; D gene: -; J gene: TRBJ2-3; CDR3 protein: CASSLDFAQDTQYF; CDR3 DNA: TGTGCCAGCAGCTTGGACTTCGCCCAAGATACGCAGTATTTT
V gene: TRBV28; clone size: -; D gene: -; J gene: TRBJ2-3; CDR3 protein: CASIGIEGTQYF; CDR3 DNA: TGTGCCAGCATTGGGATAGAGGGCACGCAGTATTTT
V gene: TRBV30; clone size: -; D gene: TRBD2; J gene: TRBJ2-7; CDR3 protein: CAWSVLAGGDEQYF; CDR3 DNA: TGTGCCTGGAGTGTCCTAGCGGGAGGGGACGAGCAGTACTTC
V gene: TRBV4-2; clone size: -; D gene: TRBD2; J gene: TRBJ2-5; CDR3 protein: CASSQLGLAGQETQYF; CDR3 DNA: TGTGCCAGCAGCCAATTGGGACTAGCGGGGCAAGAGACCCAGTACTTC
V gene: TRBV23-1; clone size: -; D gene: -; J gene: TRBJ1-1; CDR3 protein: CASNPEGGTEAFF; CDR3 DNA: TGCGCCAGCAACCCAGAAGGCGGCACTGAAGCTTTCTTT
V gene: TRBV29-1; clone size: -; D gene: -; J gene: TRBJ1-4; CDR3 protein: CSVRGGATNEKLFF; CDR3 DNA: TGCAGCGTACGCGGGGGAGCAACTAATGAAAAACTGTTTTTT
V gene: TRBV2; clone size: -; D gene: TRBD1; J gene: TRBJ1-5; CDR3 protein: CASLWDRGNQPQHF; CDR3 DNA: TGTGCCAGCCTCTGGGACAGGGGTAATCAGCCCCAGCATTTT
V gene: TRBV15; clone size: -; D gene: TRBD1; J gene: TRBJ1-5; CDR3 protein: CATSRDRTGRNQPQHF; CDR3 DNA: TGTGCCACCAGCAGAGATAGGACAGGTCGCAATCAGCCCCAGCATTTT
V gene: TRBV5-4; clone size: few; D gene: TRBD1; J gene: TRBJ1-6; CDR3 protein: CASSLAFGQEFSPLHF; CDR3 DNA: TGTGCCAGCAGCTTGGCTTTCGGACAGGAATTTTCACCCCTCCACTTT
V gene: TRBV6-4; clone size: -; D gene: -; J gene: TRBJ2-3; CDR3 protein: CASSDSISFLTDTQYF; CDR3 DNA: TGTGCCAGCAGTGACTCAATTAGCTTCCTCACAGATACGCAGTATTTT